This T cell receptor beta chain was identified during a study of shared clonotypes between healthy human individuals. Generated by immunoSEQ multiplex PCR, the TCRdb table keeps only in-frame clones and is missing some. This repertoire shows some 1,900,000 clones, over 85% found once; its top ten account for around 1%. The naive CD8 population came from CD45RO-negative cells selected for CCR7, without terminally differentiated effector memory CD45RA+ cells. From germline, CDR1 is SGDLS and CDR2 YYNGEE. The junction had 11 bases not matched to a gene; V was cut back by 4 bases and J by 6 bases. This CDR3 has 16 residues.

The sample taken for sequencing was naive CD8+ T cells sorted from blood. This receptor was taken from a young man in good health. The rearrangement links TRBV9 to TRBJ2-4; 9 nucleotides agree with TRBD2. The CDR3: CASSPQAGGNSNIQYF. CDR3 nucleotides: TGTGCCAGCAGCCCCCAAGCGGGAGGAAACTCAAACATTCAGTACTTC.